This section outlines one T cell receptor (beta chain) sequence together with its context. This record belongs to a study of shared clonotypes between healthy human individuals. Study at large: The people who gave samples were a couple of women and a few men aged 18 to 49.

Germline loops: CDR1 MNHNS, CDR2 SASEGT. V lost 6 bases to trimming and J lost 2 bases; unmatched junction nucleotides: 5. This CDR3 contains 14 residues. As originally analysed: Junction-only sequences without quality scores came from ImmunoSEQ, so filtering differed. Only in-frame clones appear in the TCRdb table, and some are missing; sequencing was by immunoSEQ multiplex PCR. For V, J and clone size, that table is used; D and trimming come from the DNA. The repertoire includes about 2.4 million clones, more than 85% of them detected once, and 0.35% to 0.45% sits in the top ten. The origin of this receptor is a young man in good health. Some clones in this sample may be carry-over from other donors' samples. Sequencing was done on a sample of naive CD4+ T cells from PBMCs. Subset reported: CD45RA+ positively selected. The chain is built from TRBV6-1 and TRBJ2-5; TRBD2 aligns across 8 bases. DNA of the CDR3: TGTGCCAGCAGGAAAACTAGCGGACAAGAGACCCAGTACTTC. Its translation is CASRKTSGQETQYF.